The text below deals with one TCR beta chain. Its matching antigen is unknown. Time point denoted: patch test 1, 2 weeks after DPC sensitization. Stated treatment: therapeutic diphenylcyclopropenone sensitization with weekly scalp DPC. The starting material, unfractionated whole blood, was used for total RNA extraction. This specimen comes from a study of human T cells and chemical hapten exposure. Within the library, unique molecular identifiers were attached to each individual cDNA molecule. Original analysis: Sequenced samples showed a median of roughly 99,000 TCRs each, with counts running from approximately 20,000 to 700,000. TCRdb itself ran the RACE reads through MiXCR, one entry per CDR3 protein. The V and J calls and clone size are TCRdb's, not the authors'. This table has some 81,000 distinct CDR3 sequences, approximately 8% appearing once. Per germline, CDR1 SGDLS and CDR2 YYNGEE. Trimming removed 2 bases from V and 0 bases from J; junction bases left unmatched: 7. CDR3 length equals 17 residues.

Study conclusions and caveats: Counts of expanded TCRs (at PT1) showed a positive correlation with patch test score.

The source material was whole blood, sampled in connection with sensitization to the hapten diphenylcyclopropenone (DPC). The J gene is TRBJ1-3, the V gene TRBV9; 8 nucleotides agree with TRBD1. The receptor comes from a woman in her 30s with alopecia areata. Some clones in this sample may be carry-over from other donors' samples. The CDR3 DNA reads TGTGCCAGCAGCGTGGGGGACAGGACCTACTCTGGAAACACCATATATTTT. Translated, it gives CASSVGDRTYSGNTIYF.